Listed here are 10 T cell receptor beta chains from one sample, sequenced in a study of shared clonotypes between healthy human individuals. Measured with immunoSEQ multiplex PCR; TCRdb has only the in-frame clones, and not every one. This sample has roughly 1,600,000 clones, with 98% found just once. Input material: naive CD4+ T cells sorted from blood. Sample subset: CD45RA+ positively selected. These receptors were taken from a young man in good health.

The rearrangement joins TRBV29-1 to TRBJ1-2; the D is unclear. Germline V CDR1 and CDR2: SQVTM, ANQGSEA. Between the trimmed V and J ends, which lost 3 bases and 8 bases, there was a span of 7 bases. This CDR3 region has 10 residues. CDR3 residues: CSVDGVGYTF. The CDR3 region has the DNA TGCAGCGTTGACGGGGTCGGCTACACCTTC.

The chain couples TRBV4-1 to TRBJ2-3; the match to TRBD2 covers 8 bases. Germline trimming cut 0 bases from V and 0 bases from J; bases unmatched to any gene: 5. Germline V gene data show CDR1 as MGHRA and CDR2 as YSYEKL. The CDR3 is 17 residues long. The CDR3 protein is CASSQESSGPSTDTQYF. CDR3 DNA: TGCGCCAGCAGCCAAGAGTCTAGCGGGCCTAGCACAGATACGCAGTATTTT.

On this clone: The same CDR3 also results from other DNA sequences found in this sample. V and J are TRBV9 and TRBJ2-3; 7 nucleotides align to TRBD2. This CDR3 spans 14 amino acids. Trimming took 2 bases from V and 4 from J; bases not matched to a gene: 4. Germline CDR1 and CDR2: SGDLS and YYNGEE. This CDR3 reads CASSVRGRADTQYF. DNA for the CDR3: TGTGCCAGCAGCGTTCGAGGGAGGGCAGATACGCAGTATTTT.

The chain joins TRBV6-1 to TRBJ1-2; TRBD1 might be the D (5 bases). Germline CDR1 MNHNS, CDR2 SASEGT. V lost 4 bases to trimming and J lost 4 bases, with 10 bases between them. This CDR3 is 13 amino acids long. CDR3 DNA sequence: TGTGCCAGCAGTGTACAGGTCGTCTATGGCTACACCTTC. Amino acid sequence: CASSVQVVYGYTF.

The V call is TRBV5-5, the J call TRBJ2-5, with no clear D. Germline CDR1 and CDR2: SGHKS and YYEKEE (reference sequence). The V gene lost 1 base and the J gene lost 5 bases, with 12 bases spanning the gap. The CDR3 runs to 14 residues. This chain's CDR3 is CASSLLPILETQYF. CDR3 coding DNA: TGTGCCAGCAGCTTGTTACCAATCCTCGAGACCCAGTACTTC.

The V gene is TRBV7-8, the J gene TRBJ2-5; D ambiguous. Germline assignment: CDR1 SGHVS and CDR2 FQNEAQ. Trimming removed 5 bases from V and 2 bases from J, with 6 bases in between. The length of the CDR3 is 12 residues. CDR3 protein: CASSRAQETQYF. CDR3 DNA: TGTGCCAGCAGCCGAGCGCAAGAGACCCAGTACTTC.

The chain couples TRBV5-6 to TRBJ2-7, with 14 bases fitting TRBD2. The germline V gene encodes CDR1 SGHDT and CDR2 YYEEEE. The CDR3 contains 14 residues. V gave up 2 bases and J gave up 8 bases; unmatched junction bases: 3. The CDR3 loop is CASSFGTSGSQQYF. CDR3 bases: TGTGCCAGCAGCTTCGGGACTAGCGGGAGTCAGCAGTACTTC.

The V and J genes are TRBV9 and TRBJ1-4, with a tentative D call TRBD1 (5 bases). Germline values: CDR1 SGDLS, CDR2 YYNGEE. CDR3 size: 17 residues. Trimming shortened V by 2 bases and J by 8 bases, and 22 bases separated the two germline ends. The CDR3 nucleotides read TGTGCCAGCAGCGTCTCCGCCGCAAGAGGGAGGGACGAAAAACTGTTTTTT. It yields the protein CASSVSAARGRDEKLFF.

The rearrangement links TRBV19 to TRBJ2-5; D possibly corresponds to TRBD2 (5 bases). Germline-derived CDR1 and CDR2 are LNHDA and SQIVND (reference sequence). The V end was cut by 3 bases, the J end by 5 bases, with 16 bases between. This CDR3 region has 15 residues. CDR3 DNA sequence: TGTGCCAGTAGTATGTTACTAGGTTCGGGGGAGACCCAGTACTTC. As protein: CASSMLLGSGETQYF. Together with reference TRBV19 and TRBJ2-5, the CDR3 gives the full variable domain: DGGITQSPKYLFRKEGQNVTLSCEQNLNHDAMYWYRQDPGQGLRLIYYSQIVNDFQKGDIAEGYSVSREKKESFPLTVTSAQKNPTAFYLCASSMLLGSGETQYFGPGTRLLVL.

This chain links TRBV30 with TRBJ2-7; weak D call: TRBD1 (6 bases). V was cut by 0 bases and J by 2 bases, with 14 bases left in between. This CDR3 contains 15 residues. Germline V gene data show CDR1 as GTSNPN and CDR2 as SVGIG (reference sequence). This chain's CDR3 is CAWSVLWTEPYEQYF. The CDR3 nucleotides read TGTGCCTGGAGTGTACTTTGGACAGAGCCCTACGAGCAGTACTTC.